The T cell receptor (beta chain) under discussion was sequenced for a study of identical twins. The CDR3 length is 15 residues. Germline CDR1 is SGHTA and CDR2 is FQGNSA. Trimming took 5 bases from V and 2 from J; bases not matched to a gene: 2. TCRdb fed the 5' RACE reads into MiXCR, producing one record per CDR3 protein. The data show 500,000 or so distinct CDR3 sequences, roughly an eighth seen once. These records were also assigned to another study, of yellow fever vaccine responses in identical twins.

The gene calls are TRBV7-2 and TRBJ2-7, with 14 bases lining up with TRBD2. This clonotype originated in a woman between 18 and 29 years old in good health. Sequenced: CD4+ T cells sorted from blood. The CDR3 here is CASSGLAGGPYEQYF. The CDR3, as DNA: TGTGCCAGCAGCGGACTAGCGGGAGGCCCCTACGAGCAGTACTTC.